One sample yielded the 31 T cell receptor beta chains listed below, sequenced in a study of blood T cell repertoires in COVID-19. Assay used: immunoSEQ multiplex PCR; TCRdb lists only in-frame clones, some missing. This table has about 100,000 clones, over 75% appearing once. What was sequenced was peripheral blood. The receptors derive from a man aged 30 to 45 in a cohort sampled during active COVID-19.

The genes are TRBV24-1 and TRBJ1-6; D gene ambiguous. V gave up 4 bases and J gave up 9 bases, with 9 bases separating them. The CDR3 contains 13 residues. Germline values: CDR1 KGHDR, CDR2 SFDVKD. The CDR3 DNA reads as TGTGCCACCAGTGAGGGAGTCGGTTCACCCCTCCACTTT. Translation: CATSEGVGSPLHF.

The V and J genes are TRBV5-1 and TRBJ2-5; TRBD1 might be the D (5 bases). From germline, CDR1 is SGHRS and CDR2 YFSETQ. The V end was cut by 8 bases, the J end by 1 base, with 12 bases between. The CDR3 runs to 13 residues. CDR3 region: CASCRATQETQYF. CDR3 sequence (DNA): TGCGCCAGTTGCAGGGCGACCCAAGAGACCCAGTACTTC.

V is TRBV12-3 or TRBV12-4 and J is TRBJ1-1; possible D gene TRBD1, 6 bases. The CDR3 loop spans 13 amino acids. Trimming pared 6 bases from V and 8 bases from J, leaving 16 bases between. The CDR3 here is CASSTLRDIEAFF. CDR3 coding DNA: TGTGCCAGCAGCACCCTGAGGGACATAGAAGCTTTCTTT.

The CDR3 sequence is CASSLVGQYYEQYF. DNA for the CDR3: TGTGCCAGCAGCTTGGTAGGACAGTACTACGAGCAGTACTTC. The V gene is TRBV5-6, the J gene TRBJ2-7; D may be TRBD1 (6 bases). Germline loops: CDR1 SGHDT, CDR2 YYEEEE. CDR3 length equals 14 residues. Trimming took 0 bases from V and 3 from J, leaving 10 bases between them.

The chain links TRBV6-6 to TRBJ1-1; TRBD1 matches at 7 bases. CDR1 is MNHNY, CDR2 SVGAGI, per germline (reference sequence). J was trimmed by 7 bases and V by 5 bases; bases with no gene match: 7. The CDR3 contains 13 residues. The CDR3 here is CASSLDRAIEAFF. CDR3 DNA sequence: TGTGCCAGCAGTCTAGACAGGGCTATTGAAGCTTTCTTT.

This rearrangement joins TRBV5-4 to TRBJ2-3; 7 nucleotides line up with TRBD2. From germline, CDR1 is SGHNT and CDR2 YYREEE (reference sequence). With V trimmed by 0 bases and J by 0 bases, 1 base remained unmatched. The CDR3 contains 15 residues. CDR3 amino acids: CASSLELASTDTQYF. The CDR3 nucleotides read TGTGCCAGCAGCTTGGAACTAGCGAGCACAGATACGCAGTATTTT.

This clone is a singleton in its sample. V gene TRBV4-3 combines with J gene TRBJ2-1; 8 bases align to TRBD1. The V gene's germline CDR1 is LGHNA and CDR2 YSLEER. The CDR3 sequence is 16 residues long. V lost 0 bases to trimming and J lost 2 bases; unmatched junction nucleotides: 3. The CDR3 loop is CASSQDYRGAYNEQFF. CDR3 bases: TGCGCCAGCAGCCAAGATTACAGGGGGGCCTACAATGAGCAGTTCTTC.

The CDR3 protein is CASSGQGVSGANVLTF. The CDR3 DNA reads as TGTGCCAGCAGTGGACAGGGGGTCTCTGGGGCCAACGTCCTGACTTTC. The chain combines TRBV2 with TRBJ2-6; TRBD1 aligns across 9 bases. The trim removed 4 bases at V and 0 bases at J, leaving 1 base unmatched. The CDR3 runs to 16 residues. Germline V gene lookup returns CDR1 SNHLY and CDR2 FYNNEI.

The CDR3 is CASRLGGYTGGHRNTIYF. The CDR3 DNA reads TGTGCCAGCAGACTCGGGGGCTACACAGGGGGCCATCGAAACACCATATATTTT. This chain uses TRBV3-1 (or the pseudogene TRBV3-2) with TRBJ1-3, with 9 bases identical to TRBD1. Germline assignment: CDR1 LGHDT and CDR2 YNNKEL (reference sequence). The CDR3 is made up of 18 amino acids. The V and J ends lost 6 bases and 5 bases, in that order; junction bases with no gene match: 17.

This clone was detected only a few times. The chain links TRBV30 to TRBJ1-2; a weak D match, TRBD1 (6 bases). This CDR3 has 14 residues. Per the germline V gene, CDR1 is GTSNPN and CDR2 is SVGIG (reference sequence). V lost 0 bases and J lost 7, with 15 bases in between. The CDR3, as DNA: TGTGCCTGGAGTGTACAAGGCAGGGGAGTTGGCTACACCTTC. It codes for CAWSVQGRGVGYTF.

The chain joins TRBV7-9 to TRBJ2-5; TRBD2 agrees at 8 bases. The V and J ends lost 5 bases and 5 bases, in that order; junction bases with no gene match: 13. The length of the CDR3 is 16 residues. Germline lookup yields CDR1 SEHNR and CDR2 FQNEAQ (reference sequence). The chain's CDR3 is CASSPRTSPNVETQYF. The CDR3 DNA reads TGTGCCAGCAGCCCGCGGACTAGCCCTAACGTGGAGACCCAGTACTTC.

This chain links TRBV3-1 (or the pseudogene TRBV3-2) with TRBJ2-3, with a tentative D call TRBD2 (6 bases). V was clipped by 1 base and J by 1 base, with 15 bases between them. Germline V CDR1 and CDR2: LGHDT, YNNKEL (reference sequence). CDR3 size: 17 residues. CDR3 bases: TGTGCCAGCAGCCAAGCTCTTTGCGGGATTTGCACAGATACGCAGTATTTT. Protein: CASSQALCGICTDTQYF.

The chain has TRBV5-5 and TRBJ2-2, with 7 nucleotides matching TRBD1. The J segment lost 7 bases and the V segment lost 5 bases, leaving 8 bases of the junction unmatched. CDR1 is SGHKS, CDR2 YYEKEE, per germline (reference sequence). This CDR3 comprises 14 residues. The CDR3 DNA reads TGTGCCAGCAGGTCCGGGACAGAGAGCGGGGAGCTGTTTTTT. This gives the protein CASRSGTESGELFF.

The V gene is TRBV11-2, the J gene TRBJ1-3; 11 bases are a match to TRBD1. The J segment lost 3 bases and the V segment lost 5 bases, leaving 6 bases of the junction unmatched. Germline V CDR1 and CDR2: SGHAT, FQNNGV. The CDR3 totals 16 residues. The CDR3: CASSVAGTGGGNTIYF. The CDR3 nucleotides are TGTGCCAGCAGCGTCGCCGGGACAGGGGGTGGAAACACCATATATTTT.

This sequence joins TRBV11-3 and TRBJ2-3; the D is unclear. CDR1 is SGHNT and CDR2 is YENEEA in the germline V gene. Trimming took off 0 bases at V and 3 bases at J, with 7 bases between the two ends. This CDR3 has 14 amino acids. In nucleotides, the CDR3 is TGTGCCAGCAGCTTAGATCGTTTAACAGATACGCAGTATTTT. It is translated as CASSLDRLTDTQYF. Supplemented by reference TRBV11-3 and TRBJ2-3, the full variable domain reads EAGVVQSPRYKIIEKKQPVAFWCNPISGHNTLYWYLQNLGQGPELLIRYENEEAVDDSQLPKDRFSAERLKGVDSTLKIQPAELGDSAVYLCASSLDRLTDTQYFGPGTRLTVL.

This rearrangement joins TRBV5-4 to TRBJ2-1, with D maybe TRBD1 (6 bases). This CDR3 region has 13 residues. CDR1 and CDR2 from the germline V gene are SGHNT and YYREEE (reference sequence). V was shortened by 4 bases and J by 4 bases, with 9 bases between the two germline ends. Written as DNA, the CDR3 is TGTGCCAGCAGCCAGGACAGTTACAATGAGCAGTTCTTC. Its translation: CASSQDSYNEQFF.

The V gene is TRBV11-3, the J gene TRBJ1-1; D unresolved. The germline gives CDR1 SGHNT, CDR2 YENEEA. Trimming shortened V by 1 base and J by 0 bases, and 3 bases separated the two germline ends. There are 13 residues in the CDR3. CDR3 residues: CASSLGVNTEAFF. In nucleotides, the CDR3 is TGTGCCAGCAGCTTAGGCGTGAACACTGAAGCTTTCTTT.

The table lists this clone with a count of one. V is TRBV5-5 and J is TRBJ2-2; 9 bases map to TRBD1. The CDR3 sequence is 13 residues long. The germline CDR1 and CDR2 sequences are SGHKS and YYEKEE (reference sequence). Germline trimming cut 4 bases from V and 9 bases from J; bases unmatched to any gene: 4. CDR3 nucleotides: TGTGCCAGCAGCGGGGACAGGGCCTGGGAGCTGTTTTTT. It encodes CASSGDRAWELFF.

The J gene is TRBJ2-6, the V gene TRBV7-6; no clear D. The length of the CDR3 is 15 residues. V was pared by 3 bases and J by 2 bases, with 8 bases between. The germline CDR1 and CDR2 sequences are SGHVS and FNYEAQ. In DNA form, the CDR3 reads TGTGCCAGCAGCTTTGGCAACCCTGGGGCCAACGTCCTGACTTTC. Its protein is CASSFGNPGANVLTF.

This clone is a singleton in its sample. The J gene is TRBJ1-4, the V gene TRBV7-2; 9 bases map to TRBD1. CDR1 is SGHTA and CDR2 is FQGNSA in the germline V gene. This CDR3 region has 14 residues. Trimming removed 3 bases from V and 8 bases from J; junction bases left unmatched: 4. The DNA for the CDR3 is TGTGCCAGCAGCTTCCGGACAGGGGACGAAAAACTGTTTTTT. This encodes CASSFRTGDEKLFF.

The chain is built from TRBV7-6 and TRBJ1-4; 10 nucleotides align to TRBD1. With 5 bases clipped from V and 5 bases from J, the junction kept 5 bases outside the gene matches. Germline V CDR1 and CDR2: SGHVS, FNYEAQ. The CDR3 totals 15 residues. The chain's CDR3 is CASSPPDRGNEKLFF. Here the CDR3 DNA reads TGTGCCAGCAGCCCGCCGGACAGGGGGAATGAAAAACTGTTTTTT.

The CDR3 loop reads CASSLSTVSTDTQYF. The CDR3 bases are TGTGCCAGCAGCTTGTCGACAGTTAGCACAGATACGCAGTATTTT. The gene calls are TRBV7-2 and TRBJ2-3, with a possible D match to TRBD1 (5 bases). CDR3 length: 15 amino acids. CDR1 SGHTA and CDR2 FQGNSA come from the germline V gene. Trimming cost V 3 bases and J 0 bases, with 10 bases left between them.

V and J are TRBV27 and TRBJ1-6, with a weak D call TRBD1 (6 bases). V lost 2 bases to trimming and J lost 7 bases, with 12 bases between them. Germline-derived CDR1 and CDR2 are MNHEY and SMNVEV (reference sequence). This CDR3 comprises 15 residues. DNA of the CDR3: TGTGCCAGCAGTTTACAGGCAGGGGCCAATTCACCCCTCCACTTT. This gives the protein CASSLQAGANSPLHF.

This clone appeared a single time. V and J are TRBV2 and TRBJ2-7; 7 bases are a match to TRBD1. Trimming cost V 6 bases and J 5 bases; bases outside gene matches: 7. This CDR3 has 13 residues. Germline V gives CDR1 SNHLY, CDR2 FYNNEI. CDR3 loop: CASSRQGFHEQYF. The CDR3 DNA sequence: TGTGCCAGCAGCCGACAGGGTTTCCACGAGCAGTACTTC.

The chain combines TRBV5-1 with TRBJ2-7; 10 bases agree with TRBD1. CDR3 length: 15 amino acids. Germline trimming cut 4 bases from V and 2 bases from J; bases unmatched to any gene: 6. The germline gives CDR1 SGHRS, CDR2 YFSETQ. The CDR3 coding sequence is TGCGCCAGCAGCCCGGACGGGACAGGGGCCTACGAGCAGTACTTC. Amino acids: CASSPDGTGAYEQYF.

The chain combines TRBV5-1 with TRBJ2-1, with 12 positions matching TRBD2. J lost 2 bases, V lost 10 bases, and 7 bases had no gene match. In germline, CDR1 is SGHRS, CDR2 YFSETQ. The CDR3 totals 15 residues. As DNA, the CDR3 is TGCGCCTCTGAACCTAGCGGGGGGGCCTACAATGAGCAGTTCTTC. This sequence encodes CASEPSGGAYNEQFF.

This rearrangement joins TRBV10-3 to TRBJ2-1; maybe TRBD2 (6 bases). V dropped 3 bases and J dropped 1 base, with 16 bases sitting between them. Germline V lookup: CDR1 ENHRY, CDR2 SYGVKD. This CDR3 contains 17 residues. CDR3 bases: TGTGCCATCAGTGATTTGGGACTCACAAATTCCTACAATGAGCAGTTCTTC. It specifies CAISDLGLTNSYNEQFF.

V and J are TRBV5-1 and TRBJ2-1; TRBD2 is a possible D gene (5 bases). The length of the CDR3 is 14 residues. Germline V lookup: CDR1 SGHRS, CDR2 YFSETQ. V was trimmed by 0 bases and J by 5 bases, leaving 9 bases between them. The CDR3: CASSLGGFHNEQFF. DNA for the CDR3: TGCGCCAGCAGCTTGGGCGGGTTCCACAATGAGCAGTTCTTC.

In its sample, this clone was seen a few times. The genes are TRBV6-2 or TRBV6-3 and TRBJ1-5, with TRBD1 identical over 8 bases. The germline V gene has CDR1 MNHEY and CDR2 SVGEGT. This CDR3 is 15 amino acids long. After removal of 0 bases from V and 2 bases from J, the junction contained 0 bases not matched to a gene. The CDR3 nucleotides are TGTGCCAGCAGTTACTCACAGGGGGGCAATCAGCCCCAGCATTTT. It is translated as CASSYSQGGNQPQHF.

The chain carries TRBV19 and TRBJ2-3, with D tentatively TRBD1 (5 bases). V gave up 4 bases and J gave up 5 bases, with 16 bases separating them. The CDR3 consists of 15 residues. CDR1 and CDR2 (germline): LNHDA, SQIVND (reference sequence). CDR3 sequence (DNA): TGTGCCAGTAGTAGCCGTATTGGGGCCGGAGATACGCAGTATTTT. Encoded protein: CASSSRIGAGDTQYF.

The chain recombines TRBV6-1 with TRBJ1-1; the D gene is possibly TRBD1 (6 bases). The germline V gene encodes CDR1 MNHNS and CDR2 SASEGT. V lost 4 bases to trimming and J lost 4 bases, with 22 bases between them. CDR3 length equals 17 residues. The CDR3: CASSAPNRARPGTEAFF. CDR3 coding DNA: TGTGCCAGCAGTGCTCCCAACAGGGCGCGGCCGGGCACTGAAGCTTTCTTT.